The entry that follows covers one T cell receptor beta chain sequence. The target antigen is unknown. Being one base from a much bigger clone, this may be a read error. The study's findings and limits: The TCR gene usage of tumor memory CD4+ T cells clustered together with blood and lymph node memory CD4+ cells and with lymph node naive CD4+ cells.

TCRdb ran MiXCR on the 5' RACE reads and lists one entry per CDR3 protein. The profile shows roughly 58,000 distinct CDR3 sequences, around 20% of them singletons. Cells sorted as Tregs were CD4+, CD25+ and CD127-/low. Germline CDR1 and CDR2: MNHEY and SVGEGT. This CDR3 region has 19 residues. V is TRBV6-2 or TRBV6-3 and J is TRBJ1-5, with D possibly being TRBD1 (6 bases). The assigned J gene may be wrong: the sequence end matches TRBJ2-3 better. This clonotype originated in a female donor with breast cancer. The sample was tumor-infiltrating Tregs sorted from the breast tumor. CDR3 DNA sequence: TGTGCCAGCAGTTACTCGCGTTCGGACAGCGTATATAGCAATCAGCCCCAGTATTTT. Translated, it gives CASSYSRSDSVYSNQPQYF.